This paragraph reports one T cell receptor (beta chain). This clonotype has at least ten counts. Its antigen remains undetermined. Within one base of it there is no much larger clone, and no base qualities were kept. Its CDR3 holds 15 amino acids, cysteine through phenylalanine. Of all the DNA, just the CDR3 is kept, 45 bases in frame from base 1. V and J lose 0 bases and 0 bases, and a span of 4 bases separates them. Via the germline V gene, CDR1 is SGDLS and CDR2 YYNGEE. The data derive from a study of T cells of healthy individuals listed by TCRdb under 2018. The method behind the library was 5' RACE. Sequenced on an Illumina MiSeq. TCRdb redid the processing of the public reads, applying fastp at Q25 and MiXCR, and retained in-frame beta chains. Rows merge per CDR3 protein into single entries with the most common DNA and genes. This sample lists about 53,000 distinct CDR3 sequences; about 14% were detected once. 15% to 20% of the sample is held by the ten biggest clonotypes.

The source is a human donor in good health. Recombination linked TRBV9 to TRBJ1-6; the D gene is unclear. CDR3 protein: CASSVEGSYNSPLHF. The DNA sequence is given as TGTGCCAGCAGCGTAGAAGGCTCCTATAATTCACCCCTCCACTTT.